Listed below are T cell receptor beta chains from one sample, sequenced in a study of blood T cell repertoires in COVID-19. Repertoires were generated with immunoSEQ multiplex PCR, while TCRdb's copy carries only in-frame clones and drops some. The table records about 89,000 clones, about 83% of them present only once. Sequencing was performed on peripheral blood. These TCRs come from a man between 65 and 80 years old with COVID-19, enrolled during active disease. Each CDR3 is given with its conserved first and last residue. Each record gives: V gene, J gene, clone size, D gene, CDR3 DNA, CDR3 protein. The D gene is left open where the match is weak. Clone size is not always given. Where it is, it says once, few, many or a class for expanded clones.

TRBV5-1	TRBJ2-1	NA	TRBD1	TGCGCCAGCAGCCGCCAAGGGACAGGATCTGGGAATGAGCAGTTCTTC	CASSRQGTGSGNEQFF
TRBV30	TRBJ2-7	NA	TRBD2	TGTGCCTGGCGGACTAGCGGGTTCCACGAGCAGTACTTC	CAWRTSGFHEQYF
TRBV7-3	TRBJ2-1	NA	NA	TGTGCCAGCAGTCCCGGAGGTCCCCACTCCTACAATGAGCAGTTCTTC	CASSPGGPHSYNEQFF
TRBV5-1	TRBJ2-3	NA	TRBD1	TGCGCCAGCAGCTTGGGGGGGACAGGACTTAGCACAGATACGCAGTATTTT	CASSLGGTGLSTDTQYF
TRBV4-2	TRBJ2-3	NA	NA	TGTGCCAGCAGCCAAGCTCGCGGGGTGAGCACAGATACGCAGTATTTT	CASSQARGVSTDTQYF
TRBV3-1/TRBV3-2	TRBJ2-7	NA	TRBD2	TGTGCCAGCAGCCAATCAACTAGCGGCGAGCAGTACTTC	CASSQSTSGEQYF
TRBV11-2	TRBJ2-1	NA	TRBD2	TGTGCCAGCAGCTTTACTAGCGGGATTAACAATGAGCAGTTCTTC	CASSFTSGINNEQFF
TRBV7-9	TRBJ1-2	NA	TRBD1	TGTGCCAGCAGCCCTAGGGACAGGGGACTTGGCTACACCTTC	CASSPRDRGLGYTF
TRBV3-1/TRBV3-2	TRBJ1-2	NA	NA	TGTGCCAGCAGCCAAGAGTTTCCCAGGGCCAGTTGGGGCTACACCTTC	CASSQEFPRASWGYTF
TRBV5-1	TRBJ1-6	NA	NA	TGCGCCAGCAGGCCGGGGAATGGTTCACCCCTCCACTTT	CASRPGNGSPLHF
TRBV9	TRBJ2-2	NA	TRBD2	TGTGCCAGCAGCCGGAGGAAAAATAGCGGGAGTGGCTTCGGGGAGCTGTTTTTT	CASSRRKNSGSGFGELFF
TRBV5-1	TRBJ2-1	NA	NA	TGCGCCAGCAGCTTGGGTGGCAGCAATGAGCAGTTCTTC	CASSLGGSNEQFF
TRBV7-9	TRBJ2-1	NA	TRBD2	TGTGCCAGCAGCCCGGGACTAGTCTACAATGAGCAGTTCTTC	CASSPGLVYNEQFF
TRBV28	TRBJ2-7	NA	NA	TGTGCCAGCGGCCTACCGGCAGGCTACGAGCAGTACTTC	CASGLPAGYEQYF
TRBV9	TRBJ1-2	NA	TRBD1	TGTGCCAGCAGCCCCGGACAGGTGGAATTGCGGGGCTACACCTTC	CASSPGQVELRGYTF
TRBV27	TRBJ2-1	many	NA	TGTGCCAGCAGTTTTCTCTCAGCGTACTACAATGAGCAGTTCTTC	CASSFLSAYYNEQFF
TRBV5-6	TRBJ2-7	many	NA	TGTGCCAGCAGCGGAACTAGGAACTACGAGCAGTACTTC	CASSGTRNYEQYF
TRBV7-2	TRBJ2-3	NA	NA	TGTGCCAGCAGCTTACGACTGTACGATACGCAGTATTTT	CASSLRLYDTQYF
TRBV12-3/TRBV12-4	TRBJ2-7	NA	TRBD1	TGTGCCAGCGGACGGACAGGGTACTACGAGCAGTACTTC	CASGRTGYYEQYF
TRBV18	TRBJ1-5	NA	NA	TGTGCCAGCTCACTAGATAGCAATCAGCCCCAGCATTTT	CASSLDSNQPQHF
TRBV5-4	TRBJ1-2	once	NA	TGTGCCAGCAGCACCACAGGGTGGAACTATGGCTACACCTTC	CASSTTGWNYGYTF
TRBV19	TRBJ2-1	NA	TRBD1	TGTGCCAGTAGCAAGACAGGGAGCACCTACAATGAGCAGTTCTTC	CASSKTGSTYNEQFF
TRBV4-1	TRBJ1-1	NA	NA	TGCGCCAGCAGCCCAGTGAGAGGGATCGTCACTGAAGCTTTCTTT	CASSPVRGIVTEAFF
TRBV27	TRBJ2-3	NA	TRBD1	TGTGCCAGCAGCCGACAGGGGCCCTTCCCTAGCACAGATACGCAGTATTTT	CASSRQGPFPSTDTQYF
TRBV9	TRBJ2-2	once	TRBD2	TGTGCCAGCAGCGTAGCGCTAGCGGGGAACACCGGGGAGCTGTTTTTT	CASSVALAGNTGELFF
TRBV7-2	TRBJ2-7	NA	TRBD1	TGTGCCAGCAGCGCAGACCGGACAGGCTACGAGCAGTACTTC	CASSADRTGYEQYF
TRBV10-3	TRBJ2-7	NA	TRBD2	TGTGCCATCAGCCCTAGCGGGGGGCACTACGAGCAGTACTTC	CAISPSGGHYEQYF
TRBV7-9	TRBJ2-5	few	TRBD1	TGTGCCAGCAGCCCAAGACAGGGCCACCAAGAGACCCAGTACTTC	CASSPRQGHQETQYF
TRBV27	TRBJ1-2	many	NA	TGTGCCAGCAGGGACAGTTTGACGGCTAACTATGGCTACACCTTC	CASRDSLTANYGYTF
TRBV28	TRBJ2-7	NA	TRBD2	TGTGCCAGCAGCACCGTGGGAGCGGGAGGCCTCAACGAGGGGGAGTACTTC	CASSTVGAGGLNEGEYF
TRBV4-3	TRBJ2-7	once	TRBD2	TGCGCCAGCAGCCGAGGGAGCGGGGGGGCCTACGAGCAGTACTTC	CASSRGSGGAYEQYF
TRBV19	TRBJ1-1	NA	NA	TGTGCCAGTAGTCCAACAGGGTTTGGGTACACTGAAGCTTTCTTT	CASSPTGFGYTEAFF
TRBV19	TRBJ2-1	NA	NA	TGTGCCTCGAGGGGGGGACTGTTCTACAATGAGCAGTTCTTC	CASRGGLFYNEQFF
TRBV6-1	TRBJ1-3	NA	NA	TGTGCCAGCAGTGAAATAGGGGGTGCAGGAAACACCATATATTTT	CASSEIGGAGNTIYF
TRBV13	TRBJ1-3	NA	NA	TGTGCCAGCAGCTTAGGCCAGGGGAGCTCTGGAAACACCATATATTTT	CASSLGQGSSGNTIYF
TRBV29-1	TRBJ1-5	NA	TRBD1	TGCAGCGTTGCCTCCGGGACAGCTAATAGCAATCAGCCCCAGCATTTT	CSVASGTANSNQPQHF
TRBV7-2	TRBJ2-2	NA	TRBD1	TGTGCCAGCAGCTTAAGGGGGGACAGGGCGAGCGGGGAGCTGTTTTTT	CASSLRGDRASGELFF
TRBV10-3	TRBJ1-2	few	TRBD1	TGTGCCATCAGCCCCGCCGGAGGGGGCCTCGACTATGGCTACACCTTC	CAISPAGGGLDYGYTF
TRBV7-8	TRBJ1-1	few	TRBD1	TGTGCCAGCAGCGGGGCGACAGGGTTTCGAACTGAAGCTTTCTTT	CASSGATGFRTEAFF
TRBV6-1	TRBJ1-1	NA	TRBD1	TGTGCCAGCAGCGAAGCAGGGGGCCCCACTGAAGCTTTCTTT	CASSEAGGPTEAFF
TRBV5-6	TRBJ1-2	NA	TRBD1	TGTGCCAGCAGCTTATACGGACAGGAACTTTATGGCTACACCTTC	CASSLYGQELYGYTF
TRBV15	TRBJ1-3	NA	NA	TGTGCCACCAGCAGAGATAGTGGCTCTGGAAACACCATATATTTT	CATSRDSGSGNTIYF
TRBV21-1	TRBJ1-5	few	NA	TGTGCCAGCAGCAGGAGCAAGAATCGCACGCGCAATCAGCCCCAGCATTTT	CASSRSKNRTRNQPQHF
TRBV19	TRBJ1-6	NA	NA	TGTGCCACCACCTCGTCCGGACATTTTTCACCCCTCCACTTT	CATTSSGHFSPLHF
TRBV5-4	TRBJ1-2	NA	NA	TGTGCCAGCAGCTTTCAGGGGTTGGGGAACTATGGCTACACCTTC	CASSFQGLGNYGYTF
TRBV25-1	TRBJ2-5	NA	NA	TGTGCCAGCAGTGTCTCAGGGGTCGGGACCCAGTACTTC	CASSVSGVGTQYF
TRBV5-5	TRBJ2-5	NA	NA	TGTGCCAGCAGCCACGGACAGCTAAACCAAGAGACCCAGTACTTC	CASSHGQLNQETQYF
TRBV5-4	TRBJ2-5	NA	NA	TGTGCCAGCACCCTTGCGGGGAACCAAGAGACCCAGTACTTC	CASTLAGNQETQYF
TRBV9	TRBJ2-7	NA	TRBD2	TGTGCCAGCAGCGTAAAAGTAGCGGGGATCTACGAGCAGTACTTC	CASSVKVAGIYEQYF
TRBV18	TRBJ2-5	NA	TRBD2	TGTGCCAGCTCACCAAGGAGCGGGAGGGAGACCCAGTACTTC	CASSPRSGRETQYF
TRBV5-1	TRBJ2-7	NA	TRBD1	TGCGCCAGCAGCTTGAAGACAGGGGCCTACGAGCAGTACTTC	CASSLKTGAYEQYF
TRBV28	TRBJ1-1	once	NA	TGTGCCAGCATCTCTGGACAGAGGAACACTGAAGCTTTCTTT	CASISGQRNTEAFF
TRBV6-1	TRBJ1-2	NA	NA	TGTGCCAGCAGTGAGATCACAGGGTTACGCTACACCTTC	CASSEITGLRYTF
TRBV5-4	TRBJ1-2	NA	NA	TGTGCCAGCAGCTTGGACGACAGCTCTAACTATGGCTACACCTTC	CASSLDDSSNYGYTF
TRBV28	TRBJ1-5	NA	NA	TGTGCCAGCAGGCCCGTGGGGGGACAGCCCCAGCATTTT	CASRPVGGQPQHF
TRBV7-9	TRBJ1-1	NA	TRBD1	TGTGCCAGCAGCCTCGGGACAGGGATCACTGAAGCTTTCTTT	CASSLGTGITEAFF
TRBV6-4	TRBJ1-6	NA	TRBD1	TGTGCCAGCAGTCGACTGGGACAGGGGTCTTCACCCCTCCACTTT	CASSRLGQGSSPLHF
TRBV4-3	TRBJ1-2	NA	NA	TGCGCCAGCAGCCAAGCAGGGTATGGCTACACCTTC	CASSQAGYGYTF
TRBV6-5	TRBJ2-7	NA	TRBD1	TGTGCCAGCAGTTACTCGACAGGGGATTACTACGAGCAGTACTTC	CASSYSTGDYYEQYF